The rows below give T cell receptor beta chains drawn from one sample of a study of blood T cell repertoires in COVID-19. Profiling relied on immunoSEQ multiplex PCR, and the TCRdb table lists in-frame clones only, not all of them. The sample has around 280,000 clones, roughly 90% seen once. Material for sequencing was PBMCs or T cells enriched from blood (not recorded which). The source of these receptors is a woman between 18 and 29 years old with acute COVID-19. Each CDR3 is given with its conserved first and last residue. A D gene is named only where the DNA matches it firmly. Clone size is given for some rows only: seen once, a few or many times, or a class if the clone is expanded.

TGTGCCAGTAGTATGTGGACTATAAGATCCAATGAGCAGTTCTTC | CASSMWTIRSNEQFF | - | TRBJ2-1 | - | TRBV19
TGTGCCAGCAGTCCGAACCCAACTTACGAGCAGTACTTC | CASSPNPTYEQYF | - | TRBJ2-7 | once | TRBV12-3/TRBV12-4
TGTGCCAGCAGCATACTAGCGTCGTTATTCAATGAGCAGTTCTTC | CASSILASLFNEQFF | TRBD2 | TRBJ2-1 | - | TRBV7-2
TGCGCCAGCAGCCAAGCCGGGACAGGGGCCGGGGAGCTGTTTTTT | CASSQAGTGAGELFF | TRBD1 | TRBJ2-2 | - | TRBV4-1
TGTGCTAGCAGCCCAGGGACTGATAGCGGGGAGCGGGAGCTGTTTTTT | CASSPGTDSGERELFF | TRBD2 | TRBJ2-2 | - | TRBV7-7
TGCGCCAGCAGGGCGGGACAGGGTCCTAACACTGAAGCTTTCTTT | CASRAGQGPNTEAFF | TRBD1 | TRBJ1-1 | - | TRBV5-1
TGTGCCAGCAGCGGGGGCCCTAGCGGGAGATTCTACGAGCAGTACTTC | CASSGGPSGRFYEQYF | TRBD2 | TRBJ2-7 | - | TRBV9
TGTGCCAGCAGCCCCGGCCCGGGACAAGGCAATGAAAAACTGTTTTTT | CASSPGPGQGNEKLFF | - | TRBJ1-4 | once | TRBV4-2
TGTGCCAGCAGCTTGTCGGCAGGGACAGGAGGAAACACCATATATTTT | CASSLSAGTGGNTIYF | TRBD1 | TRBJ1-3 | once | TRBV5-5
TGTGCCAGCAGCTTAGTAGGGGGAACGGCCGAGCAGTACTTC | CASSLVGGTAEQYF | - | TRBJ2-7 | - | TRBV7-9
TGTGCCAGCAGCCCCCGGGGCGGAGGGTCCGAGCAGTACTTC | CASSPRGGGSEQYF | - | TRBJ2-7 | - | TRBV7-2
TGTGCCAGCAGCTTAGTCTCTGGACAGTCTTATGGCTACACCTTC | CASSLVSGQSYGYTF | - | TRBJ1-2 | - | TRBV7-2
TGTGCCAGCAGCTCAGTGGGTCTAGCGGGAGACACCGGGGAGCTGTTTTTT | CASSSVGLAGDTGELFF | TRBD2 | TRBJ2-2 | - | TRBV7-9
TGTGCCAGCAGTTACGCTATACCGAACAATGAGCAGTTCTTC | CASSYAIPNNEQFF | - | TRBJ2-1 | - | TRBV6-5
TGTGCCAGCAGTTCCGGGGAGACCCAGTACTTC | CASSSGETQYF | - | TRBJ2-5 | - | TRBV27
TGTGCCAGCTCACCCTGGGGCGATACGCAGTATTTT | CASSPWGDTQYF | - | TRBJ2-3 | few | TRBV18
TGTGCCACCAGCGCGCCTAGCGGGATCCCCCTCAATGAGCAGTTCTTC | CATSAPSGIPLNEQFF | TRBD2 | TRBJ2-1 | - | TRBV15
TGTGCCAGCAGACGGACAGGGACGGGTGGCTACACCTTC | CASRRTGTGGYTF | TRBD1 | TRBJ1-2 | - | TRBV6-5
TGTGCCAGCTCACCAATTCCCCCAGGGTCTATGTCCCCGACACCCATGAACACTGAAGCTTTCTTT | CASSPIPPGSMSPTPMNTEAFF | - | TRBJ1-1 | once | TRBV18
TGTGCCACACAGGGACAGGGGGAGGATGGCTACACCTTC | CATQGQGEDGYTF | TRBD1 | TRBJ1-2 | once | TRBV10-3
TGTGCCAGCAGTTACGTCAGGGATCAGCCCCAGCATTTT | CASSYVRDQPQHF | - | TRBJ1-5 | - | TRBV6-2/TRBV6-3
TGTGCCAGCAGCCGAGGACAGGGGACCAACACCGGGGAGCTGTTTTTT | CASSRGQGTNTGELFF | TRBD1 | TRBJ2-2 | - | TRBV11-3
TGCGCCAGCAGCCAAGACCGGAGCTCCTATAATTCACCCCTCCACTTT | CASSQDRSSYNSPLHF | - | TRBJ1-6 | - | TRBV4-3
TGTGCCTGGAGTCTACCAATAGCCGGGACAGCTGCCCTGGTAAATTCACCCCTCCACTTT | CAWSLPIAGTAALVNSPLHF | TRBD1 | TRBJ1-6 | - | TRBV30
TGTGCCAGCAGCCAAGAACAGAAAAGCTATGGCTACACCTTC | CASSQEQKSYGYTF | - | TRBJ1-2 | - | TRBV3-1/TRBV3-2
TGTGCCAGCAGACGATGGGACAGGGGCCTCTACGAGCAGTACTTC | CASRRWDRGLYEQYF | TRBD1 | TRBJ2-7 | - | TRBV5-4
TGTGCCAGCAGTTTACCGGGAGCAACTAATGAAAAACTGTTTTTT | CASSLPGATNEKLFF | - | TRBJ1-4 | - | TRBV28
TGTGCCAGCAGCTTGGGGGGGGGCTATGGCTACACCTTC | CASSLGGGYGYTF | - | TRBJ1-2 | - | TRBV5-4
TGTGCCAGCAGCTTAACCACAGGGGGAGTTAATGAAAAACTGTTTTTT | CASSLTTGGVNEKLFF | TRBD1 | TRBJ1-4 | once | TRBV7-2
TGTGCCAGCTCACCACCGTGGGGAGCGGCAGACGAAAAACTGTTTTTT | CASSPPWGAADEKLFF | - | TRBJ1-4 | - | TRBV18
TGTGCCAGCAGTGAAGGCAGCGCGGGAAACACCATATATTTT | CASSEGSAGNTIYF | - | TRBJ1-3 | many | TRBV6-1
TGTGCCAGCAGCGCTCGGACTAGCGGAACCTACGAGCAGTACTTC | CASSARTSGTYEQYF | TRBD2 | TRBJ2-7 | - | TRBV6-4
TGTGCCAGCAGCGTCTGGAGGGGTGGAGGAGATACGCAGTATTTT | CASSVWRGGGDTQYF | - | TRBJ2-3 | - | TRBV9
TGTGCCAGCAGGGGGAACAGGGTTGGGTTTTATTCCGGCTACACCTTC | CASRGNRVGFYSGYTF | - | TRBJ1-2 | - | TRBV3-1/TRBV3-2
TGTGCCACCAGCAGTGAGAGTAGCCAGGGGGCTTGGACCTTC | CATSSESSQGAWTF | TRBD1 | TRBJ1-2 | - | TRBV15
TGTGCCAGTAGTTCCCAACGCCACACGACCGGGTACGAGCAGTACTTC | CASSSQRHTTGYEQYF | - | TRBJ2-7 | - | TRBV19
TGTGCCAGCAGCCAACGAGCGGATTTCCGGGGTGTTCTGGACACTGAAGCTTTCTTT | CASSQRADFRGVLDTEAFF | - | TRBJ1-1 | - | TRBV14
TGTGCCAGCAGCTTAAGTCTGCGCCCAGGGGATGAGCAGTTCTTC | CASSLSLRPGDEQFF | - | TRBJ2-1 | - | TRBV11-2
TGTGCCAGCAGCCCCAAGGGACTAGCGGGAGGGTTAGTTAGGAATGAGCAGTTCTTC | CASSPKGLAGGLVRNEQFF | TRBD2 | TRBJ2-1 | once | TRBV9
TGCGCCAGCAGCTTGGATGGGACAGCCAATTCACCCCTCCACTTT | CASSLDGTANSPLHF | TRBD1 | TRBJ1-6 | - | TRBV5-1
TGTGCCAGCAGCCTCCCTACTAGTAGCTCCTACAATGAGCAGTTCTTC | CASSLPTSSSYNEQFF | - | TRBJ2-1 | - | TRBV7-8
TGTGCCAGCAACTTGGCGGGGGCCTACGAGCAGTACTTC | CASNLAGAYEQYF | TRBD2 | TRBJ2-7 | once | TRBV28
TGTGCCAGCAGCCCCCAGGGGGAGAACACTGAAGCTTTCTTT | CASSPQGENTEAFF | TRBD1 | TRBJ1-1 | - | TRBV5-4
TGTGCCAGCAGTTTGACCGGAGGCTATGGCTACACCTTC | CASSLTGGYGYTF | - | TRBJ1-2 | - | TRBV28
TGTGCCAGCAGTTTGTTAAGGGGCTATGGCTACACCTTC | CASSLLRGYGYTF | - | TRBJ1-2 | - | TRBV27
TGCAGCGGAGCCGACACCACCTACGAGCAGTACTTC | CSGADTTYEQYF | - | TRBJ2-7 | - | TRBV29-1
TGTGCCAGCAGCCAACGAACGGTACAAGAGACCCAGTACTTC | CASSQRTVQETQYF | - | TRBJ2-5 | few | TRBV3-1/TRBV3-2
TGCGCCAGCATCCAAACGGGACTAGCGGGCAATGAGCAGTTCTTC | CASIQTGLAGNEQFF | TRBD2 | TRBJ2-1 | few | TRBV5-1
TGTGCCAGTAGTATAACGGGGAGCAATTCACCCCTCCACTTT | CASSITGSNSPLHF | - | TRBJ1-6 | - | TRBV19
TGCGCCAGCAGCTTGGCGACAGGGACCCCCAACGAGCAGTACTTC | CASSLATGTPNEQYF | TRBD1 | TRBJ2-7 | - | TRBV5-1
TGTGCCAGCAGTTTATTGGCACGGGAGGGCAATCAGCCCCAGCATTTT | CASSLLAREGNQPQHF | - | TRBJ1-5 | - | TRBV28
TGCGCCAGCAGCGAGGGCCGCCCGAACACTGAAGCTTTCTTT | CASSEGRPNTEAFF | - | TRBJ1-1 | - | TRBV5-1
TGTGCCAGCAGCCAGGGACTAGCGGGGTACTACGAGCAGTACTTC | CASSQGLAGYYEQYF | TRBD2 | TRBJ2-7 | - | TRBV3-1/TRBV3-2
TGTGCCAGCAGCCAAGCTTGGGGGCCCCGAGCTGGGGCCAACGTCCTGACTTTC | CASSQAWGPRAGANVLTF | - | TRBJ2-6 | few | TRBV3-1/TRBV3-2
TGTGCCAGCAGCTTGGGACTAGCGGGAGAGACCCAGTACTTC | CASSLGLAGETQYF | TRBD2 | TRBJ2-5 | - | TRBV7-9
TGTGCCAGCAGCTTAAACGGGGAGCAGTACTTC | CASSLNGEQYF | - | TRBJ2-7 | - | TRBV11-3
TGCAGTGCTACCCGCTACGAGCAGTACTTC | CSATRYEQYF | - | TRBJ2-7 | - | TRBV20-1
TGTGCCAGCAGTTACGTGTGGGAGGGACAAGAGACCCAGTACTTC | CASSYVWEGQETQYF | TRBD2 | TRBJ2-5 | - | TRBV6-5
TGTGCCAGTTCGGCTAGCGGGTTGTTGGTTGGCGGTGATACGCAGTATTTT | CASSASGLLVGGDTQYF | TRBD2 | TRBJ2-3 | - | TRBV19
TGTGCCAGCAACCCGACAGGGGGCCCAAACATTCAGTACTTC | CASNPTGGPNIQYF | TRBD1 | TRBJ2-4 | - | TRBV2